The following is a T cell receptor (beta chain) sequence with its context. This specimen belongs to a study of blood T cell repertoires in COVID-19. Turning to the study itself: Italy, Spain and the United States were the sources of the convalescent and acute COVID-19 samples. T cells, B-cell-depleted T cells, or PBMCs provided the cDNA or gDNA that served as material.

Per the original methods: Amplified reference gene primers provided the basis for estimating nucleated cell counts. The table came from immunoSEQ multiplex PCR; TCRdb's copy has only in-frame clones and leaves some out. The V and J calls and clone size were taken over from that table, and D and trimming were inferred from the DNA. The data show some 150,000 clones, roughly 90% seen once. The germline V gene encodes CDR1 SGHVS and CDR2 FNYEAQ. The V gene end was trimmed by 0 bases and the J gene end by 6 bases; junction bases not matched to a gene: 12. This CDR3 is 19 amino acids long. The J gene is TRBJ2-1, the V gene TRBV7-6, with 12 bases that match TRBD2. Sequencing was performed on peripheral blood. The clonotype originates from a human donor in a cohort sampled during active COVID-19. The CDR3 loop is CASSLARVLAGGPANEQFF. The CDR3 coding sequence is TGTGCCAGCAGCTTAGCGCGAGTACTAGCGGGAGGACCAGCCAATGAGCAGTTCTTC.